This entry is about one TCR beta chain. Its antigen is undetermined. The V gene's germline CDR1 is SEHNR and CDR2 FQNEAQ (reference sequence). This CDR3 has 18 residues. V lost 7 bases to trimming and J lost 5 bases; unmatched junction nucleotides: 19. The sample comes from a study of T cell responses to AZD1222 COVID-19 vaccine. The overall study: Pooled in the analysis were second doses at about 4 or about 12 weeks. Study results and caveats: Clonal diversity was possibly underestimated, and white British individuals and females predominated among donors. Unmutated variant regions are reportedly the target of nearly half of TCRs that are spike-specific.

Libraries were prepared by immunoSEQ multiplex PCR; TCRdb keeps only in-frame clonotypes and omits some of them. The sample yields about 110,000 clones, roughly 90% seen once. The V gene is TRBV7-9, the J gene TRBJ1-5, with 8 bases lining up with TRBD1. Sequenced material: peripheral blood, taken on day 0 of AZD1222 vaccination. This receptor was taken from an adult in good health. The CDR3 nucleotides read TGTGCCAGCACCTCGTTCGGGAACAGGGGCAGGGGGCATCAGCCCCAGCATTTT. Amino acid sequence: CASTSFGNRGRGHQPQHF.